The next 7 T cell receptor beta chains were all read from a single sample in a study of blood T cell repertoires in COVID-19. Produced via immunoSEQ multiplex PCR; TCRdb's table is partial and in-frame only. The table lists around 100,000 clones, roughly 83% of them singletons, with nearly 0.85% in the top ten. Sequencing used peripheral blood. Receptor source: a woman in her seventies with acute or convalescent COVID-19.

The chain carries TRBV5-1 and TRBJ1-2, with a possible D match to TRBD1 (6 bases). The CDR3 sequence is 15 residues long. The germline CDR1 and CDR2 sequences are SGHRS and YFSETQ. Trimming left V 0 bases short and J 7 bases short, with 16 bases between. For the CDR3, the DNA is TGCGCCAGCAGCTTGGAACAGGGCAAGCCCGGTGGCTACACCTTC. This codes for CASSLEQGKPGGYTF.

This clone came up once. V usage is TRBV24-1 and J usage is TRBJ2-1, with TRBD1 matching 8 bases. The CDR3 covers 14 residues. Looked up from germline, CDR1 is KGHDR and CDR2 is SFDVKD. After removal of 4 bases from V and 7 bases from J, the junction contained 5 bases not matched to a gene. This chain's CDR3 is CATSDPGQVNEQFF. In DNA, the CDR3 is TGTGCCACCAGTGACCCGGGACAGGTAAATGAGCAGTTCTTC.

A few counts support this clone. The V and J genes are TRBV6-5 and TRBJ1-2; D remains unclear. Trimming took 4 bases from V and 5 from J, leaving 8 bases between them. The CDR3 sequence is 12 residues long. Looked up from germline, CDR1 is MNHEY and CDR2 is SVGAGI. The DNA for the CDR3 is TGTGCCAGCAGTTCCACGACATATGGCTACACCTTC. Protein sequence: CASSSTTYGYTF.

This chain uses TRBV5-3 with TRBJ1-1; D possibly corresponds to TRBD1 (6 bases). TRBV5-3 is labeled an ORF, and its function is uncertain. V was pared by 4 bases and J by 3 bases, with 16 bases between. There are 15 residues in the CDR3. Here the CDR3 reads CARSAHRDMDTEAFF. CDR3 sequence (DNA): TGTGCCAGAAGCGCGCACAGGGACATGGACACTGAAGCTTTCTTT.

This clone was observed once. CDR3 in amino acids: CASSWVRGTGVFYEQYF. The CDR3 DNA follows: TGTGCCAGCAGTTGGGTGAGGGGGACAGGGGTTTTCTACGAGCAGTACTTC. The chain couples TRBV28 to TRBJ2-7; 10 bases align to TRBD1. Germline trimming cut 4 bases from V and 3 bases from J; bases unmatched to any gene: 12. In germline, CDR1 is MDHEN, CDR2 SYDVKM. CDR3 size: 17 residues.

This sequence joins TRBV3-1 (or the pseudogene TRBV3-2) and TRBJ2-2, with D possibly matching TRBD1 (5 bases). The germline gives CDR1 LGHDT, CDR2 YNNKEL (reference sequence). With 7 bases removed from V and 4 bases from J, the gap between germline ends came to 13 bases. The CDR3 covers 14 residues. The CDR3 protein is CASKWGRFTGELFF. The DNA of the CDR3 is TGTGCCAGCAAGTGGGGCAGATTCACCGGGGAGCTGTTTTTT.

About this clone itself: A read error may account for a junction end that differs from germline. The chain carries TRBV18 and TRBJ1-1; D unresolved. Germline V lookup: CDR1 KGHSH, CDR2 LQKENI. The CDR3 runs 13 residues. The CDR3: CASSPGEGYRAYF. CDR3 DNA sequence: TGTGCCAGCTCACCCGGAGAGGGTTATCGCGCTTACTTT.